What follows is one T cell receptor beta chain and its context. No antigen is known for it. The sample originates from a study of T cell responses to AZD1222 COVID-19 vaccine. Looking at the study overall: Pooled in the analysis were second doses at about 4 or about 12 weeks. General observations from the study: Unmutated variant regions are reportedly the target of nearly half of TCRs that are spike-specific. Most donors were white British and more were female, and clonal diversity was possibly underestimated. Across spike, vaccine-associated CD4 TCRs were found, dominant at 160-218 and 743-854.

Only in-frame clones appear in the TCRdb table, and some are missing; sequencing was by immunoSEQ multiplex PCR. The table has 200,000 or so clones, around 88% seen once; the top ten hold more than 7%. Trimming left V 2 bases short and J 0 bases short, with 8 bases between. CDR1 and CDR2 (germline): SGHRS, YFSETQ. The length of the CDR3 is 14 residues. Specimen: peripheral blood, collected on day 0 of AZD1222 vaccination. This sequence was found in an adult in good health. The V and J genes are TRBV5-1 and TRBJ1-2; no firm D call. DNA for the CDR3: TGCGCCAGCAGCTTAGAGCCCACTAACTATGGCTACACCTTC. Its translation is CASSLEPTNYGYTF.